This TCR beta chain was obtained from a study of shared clonotypes between healthy human individuals. Background on the study: The study used three CD4 naive, three CD4 memory, two CD8 naive and one CD8 memory plate per donor.

Germline V gene sequence: CDR1 MDHEN, CDR2 SYDVKM. The CDR3 runs 14 residues. Trimming removed 1 base at V and 4 bases at J, with 8 bases between. As defined, naive CD8 cells were CD45RO-negative and positively selected for CCR7, with terminally differentiated effector memory CD45RA+ cells excluded. The data were produced by immunoSEQ multiplex PCR, yet TCRdb's version contains in-frame clones alone and is incomplete. The table includes approximately 2,000,000 clones, roughly 95% detected once. Sample: naive CD8+ T cells from PBMCs. The V and J genes are TRBV28 and TRBJ1-5, with a tentative D call TRBD1 (5 bases). This sequence originates from a man between 18 and 29 years old in good health. Some clones in this sample may be carry-over from other donors' samples. DNA for the CDR3: TGTGCCAGCAGTTTATACAGGTTGAATCAGCCCCAGCATTTT. The encoded protein is CASSLYRLNQPQHF.